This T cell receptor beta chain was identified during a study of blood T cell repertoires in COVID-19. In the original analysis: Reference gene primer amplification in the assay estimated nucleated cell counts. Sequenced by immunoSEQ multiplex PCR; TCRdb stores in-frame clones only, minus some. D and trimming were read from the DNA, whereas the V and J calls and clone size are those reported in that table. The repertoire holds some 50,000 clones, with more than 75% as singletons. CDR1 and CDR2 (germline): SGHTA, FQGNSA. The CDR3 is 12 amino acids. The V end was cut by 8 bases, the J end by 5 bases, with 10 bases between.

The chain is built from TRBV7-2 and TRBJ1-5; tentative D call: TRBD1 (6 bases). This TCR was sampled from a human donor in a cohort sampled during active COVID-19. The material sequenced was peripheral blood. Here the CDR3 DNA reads TGTGCCAGCGGAAACAGGGATCAGCCCCAGCATTTT. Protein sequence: CASGNRDQPQHF.